These 25 T cell receptor beta chains share one sample of origin, sequenced in a study of cytomegalovirus exposure and HLA in healthy donors. PCR involved 60 Vbeta and 13 Jbeta primers. Assay: immunoSEQ multiplex PCR; the TCRdb copy retains only in-frame clones and omits some. The sample carries some 130,000 clones, around 80% recorded once. Sequencing used PBMCs. These receptors were taken from a man aged 30 to 39 in good health.

The rearrangement uses TRBV5-4 and TRBJ2-2, with D maybe TRBD1 (6 bases). This CDR3 comprises 15 residues. Germline values: CDR1 SGHNT, CDR2 YYREEE (reference sequence). V dropped 1 base and J dropped 1 base, with 8 bases sitting between them. CDR3 sequence (DNA): TGTGCCAGCAGCTTGCAGGGGAGGAACACCGGGGAGCTGTTTTTT. Protein sequence: CASSLQGRNTGELFF. Full variable domain (outside the CDR3, taken from reference TRBV5-4 and TRBJ2-2): ETGVTQSPTHLIKTRGQQVTLRCSSQSGHNTVSWYQQALGQGPQFIFQYYREEENGRGNFPPRFSGLQFPNYSSELNVNALELDDSALYLCASSLQGRNTGELFFGEGSRLTVL.

The chain has TRBV15 and TRBJ1-2; TRBD1 aligns across 9 bases. The CDR3 loop spans 15 amino acids. The V and J ends lost 3 bases and 7 bases, in that order; junction bases with no gene match: 9. Germline CDR1 is LNHNV and CDR2 is YYDKDF (reference sequence). Written as DNA, the CDR3 is TGTGCCACCAGCAGGGCAACCGGGACAGGGTTTGGCTACACCTTC. It encodes CATSRATGTGFGYTF.

This clone was picked up a small number of times. The chain joins TRBV30 to TRBJ2-7, with 10 bases matching TRBD2. The CDR3 runs to 15 residues. Germline-derived CDR1 and CDR2 are GTSNPN and SVGIG (reference sequence). With V trimmed by 0 bases and J by 7 bases, 9 bases remained unmatched. The CDR3 DNA follows: TGTGCCTGGAGTGTAGGCTTTAGCGGGAGGAGTGAGCAGTACTTC. It encodes CAWSVGFSGRSEQYF.

This chain uses TRBV5-8 with TRBJ2-5, with D possibly TRBD1 on 6 matching bases. With 5 bases removed from V and 5 bases from J, the gap between germline ends came to 19 bases. This CDR3 has 15 amino acids. CDR1 SGHTS and CDR2 YDEGEE come from the germline V gene. CDR3 in DNA: TGTGCCAGCAGGCCTGGCAGGGGACGGCACGAGACCCAGTACTTC. It yields the protein CASRPGRGRHETQYF.

In this sample, this clone turned up once. This chain links TRBV6-5 with TRBJ2-7; a possible D gene is TRBD2 (6 bases). The ends were cut back, 2 bases at V and 10 bases at J, with 9 bases in the middle. Germline V CDR1 and CDR2: MNHEY, SVGAGI. The CDR3 loop spans 11 amino acids. The CDR3: CASSYRGSQYF. The DNA for the CDR3 is TGTGCCAGCAGTTACCGGGGGAGTCAGTACTTC.

The chain has TRBV12-5 and TRBJ2-7; D not resolved. V gave up 3 bases and J gave up 4 bases, with 22 bases separating them. CDR1 and CDR2 (germline): LGHNT, FRNRAP. The CDR3 is 17 amino acids. This CDR3 is CASGFQRYPLPPYEQYF. CDR3 nucleotide sequence: TGTGCTAGTGGTTTCCAACGGTACCCGCTCCCCCCATACGAGCAGTACTTC.

The V and J genes are TRBV13 and TRBJ2-1; maybe TRBD2 (5 bases). V was cut by 3 bases and J by 6 bases, with 12 bases left in between. Germline assignment: CDR1 PRHDT and CDR2 FYEKMQ (reference sequence). The CDR3 extends over 14 amino acids. CDR3 DNA sequence: TGTGCCAGCAGCTTGGTCGGGGTAAGCAATGAGCAGTTCTTC. Its translation: CASSLVGVSNEQFF.

This clone was detected a few times. The chain employs TRBV5-5 and TRBJ1-5; possible D gene TRBD1, 5 bases. Germline V gene data show CDR1 as SGHKS and CDR2 as YYEKEE (reference sequence). The V and J ends lost 3 bases and 1 base respectively, with 8 bases between them. The CDR3 runs to 14 residues. DNA for the CDR3: TGTGCCAGCAGCTGGCGGGACAGCAATCAGCCCCAGCATTTT. Amino acid sequence: CASSWRDSNQPQHF.

The V gene is TRBV15, the J gene TRBJ2-7, with a weak D call TRBD2 (6 bases). The CDR3 has 13 residues. Per the germline V gene, CDR1 is LNHNV and CDR2 is YYDKDF (reference sequence). V was pared by 8 bases and J by 6 bases, with 17 bases between. DNA of the CDR3: TGTGCCACCGATGGCGGGAACGGTGCCGAGCAGTACTTC. Translated: CATDGGNGAEQYF.

Details on this clone: The junction departs from germline at one end; a sequencing error may be responsible. This chain links TRBV4-1 with TRBJ1-5; D may be TRBD1 (6 bases). This CDR3 contains 14 residues. The germline gives CDR1 MGHRA, CDR2 YSYEKL. CDR3 region: CASSQGQSNQPQHF. The CDR3 DNA reads TGCGCCAGCAGTCAAGGACAGAGCAATCAGCCCCAGCATTTT.

V is TRBV4-1 and J is TRBJ2-3; D is possibly TRBD1 (5 bases). CDR1 MGHRA and CDR2 YSYEKL come from the germline V gene. V gave up 0 bases and J gave up 14 bases, with 12 bases separating them. The CDR3 loop spans 12 amino acids. The CDR3 coding sequence is TGCGCCAGCAGCCAAGAAAGGGGTTTTAGGTATTTT. This sequence encodes CASSQERGFRYF.

For this clone: The junction differs from germline at one of its ends, possibly a read error. The chain employs TRBV7-9 and TRBJ2-5; D unclear. Germline loops: CDR1 SEHNR, CDR2 FQNEAQ (reference sequence). The CDR3 is made up of 10 amino acids. The CDR3 DNA follows: TGTGCCAGCAGCCAAGAGGCCCAGTACTTC. This translates into CASSQEAQYF.

This clone has a single count. The rearrangement joins TRBV6-6 to TRBJ2-1; 9 nucleotides agree with TRBD2. CDR3 length equals 13 residues. Trimming cost V 2 bases and J 10 bases; bases outside gene matches: 3. Germline lookup yields CDR1 MNHNY and CDR2 SVGAGI (reference sequence). The CDR3 bases are TGTGCCAGCAGTTACCCTAGCGGGACCGAGCAGTTCTTC. Its protein product is CASSYPSGTEQFF.

J is TRBJ1-1 and V is TRBV30; D is undetermined. The CDR3 is 15 residues long. V was clipped by 0 bases and J by 2 bases, with 13 bases between them. CDR1 and CDR2 from the germline V gene are GTSNPN and SVGIG (reference sequence). The CDR3 coding sequence is TGTGCCTGGAGTGTACGTGCGGGGAGAAACACTGAAGCTTTCTTT. Amino acids: CAWSVRAGRNTEAFF.

V gene TRBV19 combines with J gene TRBJ2-5; a weak D match, TRBD1 (6 bases). Germline CDR1 is LNHDA and CDR2 is SQIVND (reference sequence). The V end was cut by 5 bases, the J end by 6 bases, with 13 bases between. The length of the CDR3 is 13 residues. This chain's CDR3 is CASSEGDGQTQYF. The CDR3 nucleotides are TGTGCCAGTAGTGAGGGGGACGGACAGACCCAGTACTTC. The entire variable domain, with the rest obtained from reference TRBV19 and TRBJ2-5, is as follows: DGGITQSPKYLFRKEGQNVTLSCEQNLNHDAMYWYRQDPGQGLRLIYYSQIVNDFQKGDIAEGYSVSREKKESFPLTVTSAQKNPTAFYLCASSEGDGQTQYFGPGTRLLVL.

The chain is built from TRBV19 and TRBJ1-1; a possible D gene is TRBD1 (6 bases). V was trimmed by 2 bases and J by 2 bases, leaving 15 bases between them. The CDR3 sequence is 16 residues long. Germline CDR1 LNHDA, CDR2 SQIVND (reference sequence). This chain's CDR3 is CASSILAGAINTEAFF. The DNA of the CDR3 is TGTGCCAGTAGTATACTGGCAGGGGCTATAAACACTGAAGCTTTCTTT.

The genes are TRBV7-8 and TRBJ2-1; 7 bases fit TRBD1. The J segment lost 0 bases and the V segment lost 4 bases, leaving 6 bases of the junction unmatched. There are 16 residues in the CDR3. Germline loops: CDR1 SGHVS, CDR2 FQNEAQ. The CDR3 DNA reads TGTGCCAGCAGCTCACGGGACAGCAACTCCTACAATGAGCAGTTCTTC. Its protein is CASSSRDSNSYNEQFF.

This clone was observed once. The CDR3, as DNA: TGTGCCAGCAGCTTGTCGTTTGGCGGCTACACCTTC. Encoded protein: CASSLSFGGYTF. The chain is built from TRBV7-9 and TRBJ1-2; no definite D call. The V and J ends lost 3 bases and 8 bases respectively, with 10 bases between them. Germline values: CDR1 SEHNR, CDR2 FQNEAQ (reference sequence). CDR3 length: 12 residues.

This sequence joins TRBV7-8 and TRBJ1-4; D is uncertain. The CDR3 loop spans 14 amino acids. Germline values: CDR1 SGHVS, CDR2 FQNEAQ. Trimming cost V 2 bases and J 3 bases, with 7 bases left between them. In DNA form, the CDR3 reads TGTGCCAGCAGCTTAAAACGGTCTAATGAAAAACTGTTTTTT. Translating it yields CASSLKRSNEKLFF.

The rearrangement links TRBV6-5 to TRBJ2-1; 10 bases map to TRBD1. The V and J ends lost 4 bases and 7 bases, in that order; junction bases with no gene match: 4. From germline, CDR1 is MNHEY and CDR2 SVGAGI. The CDR3 extends over 14 amino acids. CDR3 coding DNA: TGTGCCAGCAGTTGGGACAGGGGTTGGAATGAGCAGTTCTTC. It translates to CASSWDRGWNEQFF.

The gene calls are TRBV5-1 and TRBJ2-1, with D possibly TRBD2 on 6 matching bases. CDR3 length equals 15 residues. V was trimmed by 5 bases and J by 5 bases, leaving 17 bases between them. Germline assignment: CDR1 SGHRS and CDR2 YFSETQ. CDR3 sequence: CASRGGPTSHNEQFF. The CDR3 DNA is TGCGCCAGCAGGGGAGGACCTACGTCTCACAATGAGCAGTTCTTC.

J is TRBJ2-1 and V is TRBV19; 12 nucleotides line up with TRBD2. The CDR3 is 15 amino acids. V was clipped by 4 bases and J by 10 bases; unmatched bases: 8. Germline V gives CDR1 LNHDA, CDR2 SQIVND (reference sequence). CDR3 DNA: TGTGCCAGTAGTAACCAGCTAGCGGGAGGGGGCGAGCAGTTCTTC. Its translation is CASSNQLAGGGEQFF. Supplemented by reference TRBV19 and TRBJ2-1, the full variable domain reads DGGITQSPKYLFRKEGQNVTLSCEQNLNHDAMYWYRQDPGQGLRLIYYSQIVNDFQKGDIAEGYSVSREKKESFPLTVTSAQKNPTAFYLCASSNQLAGGGEQFFGPGTRLTVL.

J is TRBJ2-7 and V is TRBV7-9, with 8 positions matching TRBD1. CDR1 and CDR2 from the germline V gene are SEHNR and FQNEAQ (reference sequence). V was pared by 5 bases and J by 6 bases, with 3 bases of the junction left unmatched. There are 12 residues in the CDR3. The CDR3 is CASSRTGIEQYF. CDR3 in DNA: TGTGCCAGCAGCCGGACAGGGATCGAGCAGTACTTC.

This chain connects TRBV2 to TRBJ2-5; possible D gene TRBD2, 7 bases. The J call is uncertain, as TRBJ2-7 better fits the DNA end. CDR3 size: 14 residues. Germline CDR1 SNHLY, CDR2 FYNNEI. CDR3 nucleotide sequence: TGTGCCAGCAGGCTAGGGGGGGGGACCTACGAGCAGTACTTC. Translation gives CASRLGGGTYEQYF.

V is TRBV9 and J is TRBJ2-7; D remains ambiguous. CDR3 length: 14 amino acids. V was pared by 4 bases and J by 2 bases, with 13 bases between. The germline V gene has CDR1 SGDLS and CDR2 YYNGEE. CDR3: CASSPTRGPYEQYF. The CDR3 region has the DNA TGTGCCAGCAGCCCGACCCGAGGCCCCTACGAGCAGTACTTC.